This entry is about one TCR beta chain. At least ten counts were recorded for this clonotype. Its antigen remains unidentified. No qualities accompany the bases; no much larger clone lies one base away. CDR1 SGHTA and CDR2 FQGTGA are derived from the germline V gene. From the cysteine up to the phenylalanine, the CDR3 has a length of 16 residues. The retained sequence is limited to the CDR3, 48 bases, with the frame set at the first base. The junction carries 15 bases between V and J, which are trimmed by 2 bases and 2 bases respectively. This sample stems from a study of regulatory T cells in long-lasting Graves disease listed by TCRdb under 2021. Study-level background: Persistent Graves' disease was defined as persistently positive TSH receptor autoantibodies together with antithyroid drug treatment for over 5 years. A total of around 35 samples underwent TCR sequencing, from roughly 13 patients with persistent Graves' disease and 20 or so patients with newly diagnosed Graves' disease. In the clinical cohort, patients with persistent Graves' disease had used antithyroid drugs for an average of roughly 10 years. This study used TCR sequencing and RNA sequencing of peripheral blood to compare persistent Graves' disease patients against newly diagnosed Graves' disease patients. The study took place in China and was registered as a clinical trial.

What the authors observed across the whole study: Compared with newly diagnosed patients, persistent Graves' disease patients had lower TCR Shannon entropy and fewer highly expanded clones, which suggests clonal expansion. The small sample size was acknowledged by the authors as a limitation that may reduce accuracy. Persistent disease showed preferential use of TRBV28, TRBJ1-2 and TRBJ2-5, whereas newly diagnosed disease favored TRBV20-1 and TRBJ2-1. Patients with persistent disease shared more public clonotypes (under 3,000) than newly diagnosed patients did (approximately 1,000). Sequencing and analysis were limited to the TCR beta chain. Because the primary lesion, thyroid tissue, could not be accessed, the study looked at peripheral blood alone.

Receptor amplification or capture employed multiplex PCR. The instrument given in TCRdb is Illumina HiSeq 4000. CDR3 regions were amplified by Arm-PCR with iRepertoire HTBI primers to construct TCR beta libraries. Before sequencing, the PCR products underwent gel purification. The authors' analysis ran thus. Gene usage analysis of CDR3 amino acid clonotypes relied on the 60 or so TRBV and 15 or so TRBJ segments identified across samples. Filtered high-quality paired reads were merged into contigs using COPE and FqMerger. BLAST was used to align contigs to the IMGT TRBV, TRBD and TRBJ reference genes, and CDR3 was defined following IMGT. Highly expanded clones were defined as clonotypes with a frequency above 0.1%. Shannon entropy served as the measure of repertoire diversity, while the Gini coefficient captured V-J evenness. Public clonotypes were defined as clonotypes shared by more than one individual. The raw public data were reprocessed by TCRdb itself: fastp quality trimming at Q25, MiXCR clonotype calling, in-frame beta chains only. Rows are combined by CDR3 protein, so each entry shows the most common genes and DNA. The V and J calls follow TCRdb's processing rather than the paper's. Within this sample are 650,000 to 850,000 distinct CDR3 sequences, with approximately 31% of them counted one time only. Of the sample, about two fifths is held by the ten largest clones.

The time point label on this specimen signifies: persistent/refractory GD, antithyroid drugs over 5 years with positive TRAb. RNA was extracted from PBMCs in TRIzol for both TCR sequencing and RNA sequencing. The diagnosis of Graves' disease was made according to American Thyroid Association guidelines. The patients came from an endocrinology department in Xi'an, China. Each patient gave about 10 milliliters of peripheral blood, collected in an EDTA anticoagulant tube. PBMCs were isolated by Ficoll Paque Plus density gradient separation without further T cell sorting. An Agilent 2100 Bioanalyzer and agarose gel were used to check RNA quality, and a NanoDrop 2000 was used to measure RNA concentration.

The rearrangement combines TRBV7-3 with TRBJ2-5; the D region is possibly TRBD1 or TRBD2, each matching across 5 bases. The material sequenced was peripheral blood mononuclear cells (PBMCs), taken when the disease was refractory, from a patient treated with antithyroid drugs. This TCR derives from a female donor with Graves disease. The DNA is TGTGCCAGCAGCTTAGGGCAGGGAGACGGGCAAGAGACCCAGTACTTC. Translated, this gives CASSLGQGDGQETQYF.